A single TCR beta chain is shown here with its context. TCR alpha and TCR beta cDNA libraries carrying sample barcodes and UMIs came from 5'RACE with constant-segment primers. TCRdb fed the 5' RACE reads into MiXCR, producing one record per CDR3 protein. Among about 110,000 distinct CDR3 sequences listed, 9.5% to 15% were seen once. The data were taken from a study of T-cell memory formation after mild COVID-19. In the study overall: Each donor largely had its own TCR clusters.

Germline CDR1 and CDR2: LNHDA and SQIVND (reference sequence). The CDR3 has 14 amino acids. Trimming pared 11 bases from V and 1 base from J, leaving 15 bases between. This sequence joins TRBV19 and TRBJ1-5, with D maybe TRBD1 (6 bases). The sample comprised PBMCs or a T cell subset sorted from them (not recorded which). This clonotype was sampled from an adult woman who had mild COVID-19 (a few samples of this study predate the infection). Cell type and time point are not known. DNA of the CDR3: TGTGCCGTCTCGACAGGCTTGAGCAATCAGCCCCAGCATTTT. Translating it yields CAVSTGLSNQPQHF. Using reference TRBV19 and TRBJ1-5 for the parts outside the CDR3, the full variable domain is DGGITQSPKYLFRKEGQNVTLSCEQNLNHDAMYWYRQDPGQGLRLIYYSQIVNDFQKGDIAEGYSVSREKKESFPLTVTSAQKNPTAFYLCAVSTGLSNQPQHFGDGTRLSIL.